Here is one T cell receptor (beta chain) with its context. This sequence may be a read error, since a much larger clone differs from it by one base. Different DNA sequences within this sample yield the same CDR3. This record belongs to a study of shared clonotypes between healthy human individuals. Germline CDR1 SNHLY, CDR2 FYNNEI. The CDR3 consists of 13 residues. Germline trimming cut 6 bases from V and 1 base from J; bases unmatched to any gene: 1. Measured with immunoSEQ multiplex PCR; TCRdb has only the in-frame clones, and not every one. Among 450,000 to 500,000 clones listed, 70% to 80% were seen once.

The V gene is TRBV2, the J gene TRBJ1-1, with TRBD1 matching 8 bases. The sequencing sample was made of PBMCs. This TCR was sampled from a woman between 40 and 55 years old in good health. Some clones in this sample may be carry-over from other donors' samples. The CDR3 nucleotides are TGTGCCAGCAGCGGACAGGGGAACACTGAAGCTTTCTTT. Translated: CASSGQGNTEAFF.